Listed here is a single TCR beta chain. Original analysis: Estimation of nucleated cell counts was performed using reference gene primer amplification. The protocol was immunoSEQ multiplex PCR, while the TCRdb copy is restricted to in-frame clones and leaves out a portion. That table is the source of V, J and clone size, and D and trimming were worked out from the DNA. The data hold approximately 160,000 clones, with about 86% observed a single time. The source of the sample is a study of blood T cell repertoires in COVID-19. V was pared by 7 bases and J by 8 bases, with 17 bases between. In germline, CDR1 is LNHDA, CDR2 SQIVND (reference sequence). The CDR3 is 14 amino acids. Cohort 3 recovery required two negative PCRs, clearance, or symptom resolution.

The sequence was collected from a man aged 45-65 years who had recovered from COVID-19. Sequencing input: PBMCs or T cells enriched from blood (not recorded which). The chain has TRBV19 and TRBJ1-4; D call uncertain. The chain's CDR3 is CASKASGLVEKLFF. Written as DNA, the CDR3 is TGTGCCAGTAAGGCTTCGGGTTTGGTCGAAAAACTGTTTTTT.